This T cell receptor beta chain was captured by sequencing in a study of blood T cell repertoires in COVID-19. Study as a whole: T cells, B-cell-depleted T cells, or PBMCs provided the cDNA or gDNA that served as material.

The cohort comprised adults aged about 18 to 89 years residing in approximately 22 US areas. Donors in Cohort 3 who had recovered were those with two negative PCRs, healthcare professional clearance, or resolution of their symptoms. The V gene's germline CDR1 is MNHEY and CDR2 SMNVEV (reference sequence). V dropped 7 bases and J dropped 1 base, with 10 bases sitting between them. The CDR3 has 13 amino acids. Libraries were prepared by immunoSEQ multiplex PCR; TCRdb keeps only in-frame clonotypes and omits some of them. Among under 200,000 clones listed, roughly four fifths were seen once. The rearrangement joins TRBV27 to TRBJ2-5; possibly TRBD1 for D (6 bases). This TCR was recovered from a man aged 50 or older who had recovered from COVID-19. Sequenced input: PBMCs or T cells enriched from blood (not recorded which). The CDR3 sequence: CASTWGPQETQYF. The DNA for the CDR3 is TGTGCCAGCACCTGGGGGCCCCAAGAGACCCAGTACTTC.